These T cell receptor beta chains were read from a single sample in a study of early T cells in non-severe SARS-CoV-2 infection. MiXCR, run by TCRdb on the 5' RACE reads, gives a single entry per CDR3 protein. Of around 63,000 distinct CDR3 sequences listed, 9% to 10% are singletons. The material sequenced was whole blood, taken at baseline. The receptor set was obtained from an adult who was a healthcare worker with PCR-confirmed SARS-CoV-2 infection or an uninfected control (not recorded which). CDR3s include the opening cysteine and the closing phenylalanine or tryptophan. A D gene is named only where the DNA matches it firmly. A clone size is listed for some rows: how often the clone was seen (once, few, many), or a class if it is expanded.

TRBJ2-7 TRBV12-3/TRBV12-4 many . CASSAEAPSYEQYF TGTGCCAGCAGTGCGGAAGCGCCTTCCTACGAGCAGTACTTC
TRBJ2-2 TRBV4-2 . . CASSQDRGTGELFF TGTGCCAGCAGCCAAGATCGAGGCACCGGGGAGCTGTTTTTT
TRBJ1-2 TRBV4-3 many . CASSQDGTGGTHGYGYTF TGCGCCAGCAGCCAAGATGGGACTGGCGGGACGCATGGCTATGGCTACACCTTC
TRBJ2-7 TRBV6-2/TRBV6-3 . TRBD1 CASSSAPGTGSSYEQYF TGTGCCAGCAGTTCCGCCCCCGGGACAGGGAGCTCCTACGAGCAGTACTTC
TRBJ2-1 TRBV5-1 . . CASSLNPGRGYNEQFF TGCGCCAGCAGCTTGAATCCGGGAAGGGGATACAATGAGCAGTTCTTC
TRBJ1-3 TRBV12-3/TRBV12-4 . . CASTNSGNTIYF TGTGCCAGCACGAACTCTGGAAACACCATATATTTT
TRBJ1-5 TRBV6-2/TRBV6-3 many . CASSYEGGNQPQHF TGTGCCAGCAGTTATGAAGGGGGCAATCAGCCCCAGCATTTT
TRBJ2-5 TRBV28 . . CASSKGVLVSQYF TGTGCCAGCAGCAAGGGGGTATTGGTGTCCCAGTACTTC
TRBJ2-1 TRBV7-9 many TRBD2 CASSSPGGGAFSEQFF TGTGCCAGCAGCTCCCCCGGGGGGGGCGCGTTCAGTGAGCAGTTCTTC
TRBJ2-5 TRBV7-3 . TRBD2 CASSATGRPGETQYF TGTGCCAGCAGCGCAACCGGGAGGCCAGGAGAGACCCAGTACTTC
TRBJ2-7 TRBV4-3 . . CASSQDPDGAYEQYF TGCGCCAGCAGCCAAGATCCTGACGGCGCCTACGAGCAGTACTTC
TRBJ2-3 TRBV7-9 many . CASSLASFSTDTQYF TGTGCCAGCAGCTTAGCGTCATTCAGCACAGATACGCAGTATTTT
TRBJ2-7 TRBV27 few TRBD2 CASSLSWEGRSYEQYF TGTGCCAGCAGTTTATCTTGGGAGGGTCGCTCCTACGAGCAGTACTTC
TRBJ2-7 TRBV7-9 . TRBD1 CASSVLLGQLNEQYF TGTGCCAGCAGCGTCCTCTTGGGACAGCTAAACGAGCAGTACTTC
TRBJ2-5 TRBV3-1 many . CASSHSGGGAAQETQYF TGTGCCAGCAGCCATTCCGGCGGAGGGGCGGCCCAAGAGACCCAGTACTTC
TRBJ2-1 TRBV19 many . CASSIGASSYNEQFF TGTGCCAGTAGTATAGGAGCTAGCTCCTACAATGAGCAGTTCTTC
TRBJ2-1 TRBV5-1 . . CASSLGLRQRGYNEQFF TGCGCCAGCAGCTTGGGTCTCCGTCAAAGGGGTTACAATGAGCAGTTCTTC
TRBJ1-6 TRBV20-1 many . CSATGAVNSPLHF TGCAGTGCTACTGGGGCAGTTAATTCACCCCTCCACTTT
TRBJ2-1 TRBV20-1 many TRBD2 CSAARTSGWEFF TGCAGTGCTGCCCGGACTAGCGGTTGGGAGTTCTTC
TRBJ1-1 TRBV4-1 few . CASSQELPRGTLYTEAFF TGCGCCAGCAGCCAAGAACTGCCAAGGGGCACGTTGTACACTGAAGCTTTCTTT
TRBJ2-7 TRBV5-1 few . CASSLLQGTSYEQYF TGCGCCAGCAGCTTATTACAGGGGACTTCATACGAGCAGTACTTC
TRBJ1-6 TRBV4-1 many . CASSQEGLGASSNSPLHF TGCGCCAGCAGCCAAGAGGGTTTAGGGGCCTCCAGCAATTCACCCCTCCACTTT
TRBJ2-7 TRBV7-9 many TRBD2 CASRGEVAGAAYEQYF TGTGCCAGCAGGGGGGAGGTAGCGGGCGCTGCCTACGAGCAGTACTTC
TRBJ1-1 TRBV29-1 few . CSVGNTEAFF TGCAGCGTTGGCAACACTGAAGCTTTCTTT
TRBJ2-3 TRBV10-3 . . CAISESKGADTQYF TGTGCCATCAGTGAGTCCAAGGGGGCAGATACGCAGTATTTT
TRBJ2-1 TRBV7-2 few . CASSPEGLAPYNEQFF TGTGCCAGCAGCCCCGAGGGGCTAGCACCCTACAATGAGCAGTTCTTC
TRBJ2-5 TRBV28 . . CASSGDRLQETQYF TGTGCCAGCAGTGGAGACAGGCTCCAAGAGACCCAGTACTTC
TRBJ1-1 TRBV7-2 . TRBD1 CASSSGQGRAFF TGTGCCAGCAGCTCCGGACAGGGACGGGCTTTCTTT
TRBJ2-3 TRBV28 few . CASSLASLSTDTQYF TGTGCCAGCAGTTTAGCTAGCCTTAGCACAGATACGCAGTATTTT
TRBJ2-7 TRBV5-1 few TRBD1 CASSSRTGTGYEQYF TGCGCCAGCAGCTCCCGGACAGGGACTGGCTACGAGCAGTACTTC
TRBJ2-2 TRBV29-1 many . CSVEGRQRTGELFF TGCAGCGTTGAAGGGCGACAAAGGACCGGGGAGCTGTTTTTT
TRBJ2-7 TRBV7-2 . TRBD2 CASSPGLAVLSF TGTGCCAGCAGCCCGGGACTAGCGGTCCTGAGTTTC
TRBJ2-4 TRBV7-2 many TRBD2 CASSLLAGLAKNIQYF TGTGCCAGCAGCTTATTAGCGGGCTTAGCCAAAAACATTCAGTACTTC
TRBJ2-1 TRBV18 few . CASSPSSANEQFF TGTGCCAGCTCACCAAGCTCAGCGAATGAGCAGTTCTTC
TRBJ2-7 TRBV28 many . CASSTGKNYEQYF TGTGCCAGCAGTACCGGGAAGAACTACGAGCAGTACTTC
TRBJ1-3 TRBV7-2 . . CASSLEYSSGNTIYF TGTGCCAGCAGCTTAGAGTACAGCTCTGGAAACACCATATATTTT
TRBJ2-1 TRBV6-1 . . CASSEKYGGHNEQFF TGTGCCAGCAGTGAAAAATACGGCGGGCACAATGAGCAGTTCTTC